The T cell receptor (beta chain) described here comes from a study of T cell repertoires in cytomegalovirus infection. Study context: It can be stated that public TCR beta signatures indicated CMV infection as well as a matching HLA type.

One entry per CDR3 protein, called by TCRdb with MiXCR from the reads. The data contain about 230,000 distinct CDR3 sequences, 6% to 8% of them seen just once; the ten biggest clones take up around 6.5%. The germline CDR1 and CDR2 sequences are MDHEN and SYDVKM. V shed 9 bases, J shed 9 bases, and the junction held 13 bases outside the gene matches. The CDR3 consists of 14 residues. This clonotype was detected ten times or more. Its antigen is not known. General study points: Carriers of CMV and the relevant HLA type were discriminated by public TCR beta frequency.

The chain joins TRBV28 to TRBJ2-1; TRBD1 matches at 8 bases. The sequenced sample consisted of PBMCs. This TCR was sampled from a human donor in good health (CMV status not recorded). Some clones in this sample may be carry-over from other donors' samples. The CDR3 protein is CASADRARDGEQFF. CDR3 coding DNA: TGTGCCAGTGCGGACAGGGCCCGGGATGGTGAGCAGTTCTTC.